This T cell receptor beta chain is from a study of CD8+ T cells in alopecia areata. Notes on this clone: Its specificity is unknown.

The CDR3 covers 14 residues. V was pared by 7 bases and J by 0 bases, with 5 bases of the junction left unmatched. Germline loops: CDR1 GTSNPN, CDR2 SVGIG (reference sequence). The study, taken as a whole, reports: For lesional scalp, especially alopecia totalis/universalis, clonality was higher than in normal scalp. Scalp samples also yield sequences from resident alphabeta T cells of normal skin.

Treatment reported: oral pan-JAK inhibitor, 5-10 mg twice daily. Once RNA had been extracted, it was reverse transcribed into cDNA to act as the sequencing template. The method was immunoSEQ multiplex PCR; TCRdb's version includes in-frame clones alone and lacks a portion of them. The table shows 200,000 to 250,000 clones, with under 75% occurring only once. The receptor's source is a human donor with alopecia areata. This sequence joins TRBV30 and TRBJ2-2; 7 bases are shared with TRBD1. The starting material was CD4+ T cells sorted from blood, obtained at week 4, from a patient treated with tofacitinib. In DNA, the CDR3 is TGTGCCTCAGACGGGACAGCGAACACCGGGGAGCTGTTTTTT. This codes for CASDGTANTGELFF.